Listed here are 21 T cell receptor beta chains from one sample, sequenced in a study of naive and memory T cell subsets. An equimolar mix of two oligonucleotides served as the beta constant-region primer for TRBC1 and TRBC2. Ligated cDNA was amplified by four rounds of PCR with nested alpha and beta constant-region primers and SP2. TCRdb recomputed calls from the UMI-ligation and nested PCR reads with MiXCR, one row per CDR3 protein. The sample shows over 65,000 distinct CDR3 sequences, roughly 9.3% of them seen only once. Sequencing was carried out using naive CD8+ T cells from blood. These receptors were taken from a human donor in good health.

This clonotype has a count of ten or more. V gene TRBV7-6 combines with J gene TRBJ2-3; 13 bases map to TRBD2. The ends lost 5 bases at V and 4 bases at J; junction bases unmatched: 6. CDR3 length equals 16 residues. Looked up from germline, CDR1 is SGHVS and CDR2 is FNYEAQ. DNA for the CDR3: TGTGCCAGCAGCCCGCGGACTAGCGGGAGTGCAGATACGCAGTATTTT. This codes for CASSPRTSGSADTQYF.

The chain uses TRBV6-2 or TRBV6-3 and TRBJ2-7; D may be TRBD1 (6 bases). V lost 2 bases and J lost 4, with 18 bases in between. This CDR3 is built from 16 residues. Germline CDR1 and CDR2: MNHEY and SVGEGT. CDR3 DNA sequence: TGTGCCAGCAGTTACCACGTCGGAGGACAGATATACGAGCAGTACTTC. Its protein is CASSYHVGGQIYEQYF.

This clonotype occurred many times. V gene TRBV12-3 or TRBV12-4 combines with J gene TRBJ1-3, with D tentatively TRBD1 (6 bases). The CDR3 spans 14 residues. V shed 6 bases and J shed 6 bases, with 15 bases lying between them. The CDR3 region has the DNA TGTGCCAGCAGCCCGGGGGGCTGGAAAAACACCATATATTTT. Amino acids: CASSPGGWKNTIYF.

This chain uses TRBV13 with TRBJ2-3; the match to TRBD2 covers 9 bases. V lost 5 bases, J lost 6 bases, and 9 bases stayed unmatched. This CDR3 is 15 amino acids long. Germline CDR1 reads PRHDT; CDR2 reads FYEKMQ (reference sequence). The CDR3 sequence is CASSPRLAARDTQYF. The DNA of the CDR3 is TGTGCCAGCAGCCCGCGACTAGCGGCTCGGGATACGCAGTATTTT.

This clonotype has more than one count but fewer than ten. The chain carries TRBV29-1 and TRBJ1-2; D unresolved. Germline V gene lookup returns CDR1 SQVTM and CDR2 ANQGSEA. The CDR3 extends over 12 amino acids. CDR3 sequence (DNA): TGCAGTGCGTACCTGCCAACCAATGGCTACACCTTC. Amino acid sequence: CSAYLPTNGYTF.

This clonotype was counted a few times. The J gene is TRBJ2-2, the V gene TRBV28; the D is unclear. V lost 5 bases and J lost 7, with 8 bases in between. CDR1 is MDHEN, CDR2 SYDVKM, per germline. The CDR3 has 12 residues. CDR3 sequence (DNA): TGTGCCAGCAGTGGGTGGTTCGGGGAGCTGTTTTTT. It codes for CASSGWFGELFF.

This clonotype was observed many times. V is TRBV6-7 and J is TRBJ1-2; D not certain. TRBV6-7 is classed as an ORF, of uncertain function. The CDR3 totals 14 residues. V was pared by 8 bases and J by 6 bases, with 19 bases between. The CDR3: CASPTPHVMDGYTF. The CDR3, as DNA: TGTGCCAGCCCCACCCCACACGTTATGGATGGCTACACCTTC.

This chain uses TRBV2 with TRBJ2-1, with D possibly TRBD1 on 5 matching bases. This CDR3 is built from 12 residues. Germline CDR1 and CDR2: SNHLY and FYNNEI. The germline V and J ends were trimmed by 6 bases and 9 bases, with 12 bases remaining between them. In nucleotides, the CDR3 is TGTGCCAGCAGGCTTGAAAGGGGTGAGCAGTTCTTC. It codes for CASRLERGEQFF.

In this sample, this clonotype turned up a few times. CDR3 bases: TGTGCCAGTAGTATAGTGGCGGGAAATAACGAGCAGTACTTC. Translated, it gives CASSIVAGNNEQYF. The chain joins TRBV19 to TRBJ2-7, with TRBD2 as a possible D gene (6 bases). CDR1 and CDR2 from the germline V gene are LNHDA and SQIVND (reference sequence). V lost 1 base and J 5 bases, leaving 12 bases between the germline ends. The CDR3 extends over 14 amino acids.

The chain recombines TRBV20-1 with TRBJ1-1, with 9 bases identical to TRBD1. CDR3 length equals 17 residues. V shed 1 base and J 6 bases; nucleotides not matched to a gene: 15. Germline V gene lookup returns CDR1 DFQATT and CDR2 SNEGSKA (reference sequence). The CDR3 DNA reads TGCAGTGCTAGAGGATGGGGCCGGGACAGGGATGTAGCTGAAGCTTTCTTT. This encodes CSARGWGRDRDVAEAFF.

This clonotype was observed a handful of times. The chain uses TRBV29-1 and TRBJ2-7, with TRBD1 identical over 7 bases. The V segment lost 4 bases and the J segment 3 bases; nucleotides outside the gene matches: 6. This CDR3 comprises 13 residues. CDR1 SQVTM and CDR2 ANQGSEA come from the germline V gene. The CDR3 spells CSVGSDRDYEQYF. In DNA form, the CDR3 reads TGCAGCGTTGGCTCTGACAGGGACTACGAGCAGTACTTC.

This clonotype showed up just a few times. The chain couples TRBV10-2 to TRBJ1-1, with D tentatively TRBD1 (5 bases). This CDR3 contains 16 residues. Germline values: CDR1 WSHSY, CDR2 SAAADI. V was shortened by 0 bases and J by 1 base, with 12 bases between the two germline ends. The CDR3, as DNA: TGCGCCAGCAGTGAGTCCAGGGCTGGTTCGAACACTGAAGCTTTCTTT. Translating it yields CASSESRAGSNTEAFF.

The chain links TRBV5-1 to TRBJ2-5, with D hard to call. CDR3 size: 14 residues. V gave up 3 bases and J gave up 2 bases, with 11 bases separating them. Germline V gene data show CDR1 as SGHRS and CDR2 as YFSETQ. Here the CDR3 reads CASSSTRTQETQYF. The CDR3 DNA reads TGCGCCAGCAGCTCTACAAGGACGCAAGAGACCCAGTACTTC. Full variable domain (outside the CDR3, taken from reference TRBV5-1 and TRBJ2-5): KAGVTQTPRYLIKTRGQQVTLSCSPISGHRSVSWYQQTPGQGLQFLFEYFSETQRNKGNFPGRFSGRQFSNSRSEMNVSTLELGDSALYLCASSSTRTQETQYFGPGTRLLVL.

The table lists this clonotype with a count of one. This sequence joins TRBV2 and TRBJ2-7; D is unclear. Germline V gene lookup returns CDR1 SNHLY and CDR2 FYNNEI. This CDR3 is built from 14 residues. Trimming left V 6 bases short and J 3 bases short, with 15 bases between. DNA of the CDR3: TGTGCCAGCAGGAAGACTGACTGGGGCTACGAGCAGTACTTC. Translation gives CASRKTDWGYEQYF.

Only a few counts were recorded for this clonotype. The chain couples TRBV5-1 to TRBJ1-2; 11 bases fit TRBD1. Germline CDR1 SGHRS, CDR2 YFSETQ. This CDR3 has 15 amino acids. Trimming took 4 bases from V and 6 from J; bases not matched to a gene: 8. The chain's CDR3 is CASSLTDRGRNGYTF. CDR3 in DNA: TGCGCCAGCAGCCTGACGGACAGGGGGCGGAATGGCTACACCTTC.

This clonotype was counted between two and nine times. The CDR3 DNA reads TGTGCTAGTGGTTTCGGACAGCAAGAGACCCAGTACTTC. Translation: CASGFGQQETQYF. The chain is built from TRBV12-5 and TRBJ2-5; TRBD1 might be the D (6 bases). V gave up 3 bases and J gave up 2 bases, with 7 bases separating them. CDR3 length: 13 residues. Germline V gene lookup returns CDR1 LGHNT and CDR2 FRNRAP.

The table lists this clonotype with many counts. The V and J genes are TRBV28 and TRBJ2-1, with D uncertain. From germline, CDR1 is MDHEN and CDR2 SYDVKM. V was shortened by 3 bases and J by 4 bases, with 13 bases between the two germline ends. This CDR3 comprises 15 residues. The CDR3 loop is CASSFPLSVYNEQFF. The CDR3 DNA reads as TGTGCCAGCAGTTTCCCTCTCTCCGTGTACAATGAGCAGTTCTTC.

The chain uses TRBV3-1 and TRBJ2-7; D ambiguous. The length of the CDR3 is 14 residues. The V and J ends lost 0 bases and 3 bases respectively, with 9 bases between them. Germline V gene sequence: CDR1 LGHDT, CDR2 YNNKEL (reference sequence). CDR3 residues: CASSQDLLHYEQYF. The DNA of the CDR3 is TGTGCCAGCAGCCAAGATCTGCTGCACTACGAGCAGTACTTC.

There are a few counts of this clonotype. This chain links TRBV6-6 with TRBJ2-3; 8 nucleotides match TRBD2. Trimming cost V 2 bases and J 1 base; bases outside gene matches: 2. Germline values: CDR1 MNHNY, CDR2 SVGAGI (reference sequence). This CDR3 region has 15 residues. The CDR3 protein is CASSYGAGGTDTQYF. DNA for the CDR3: TGTGCCAGCAGTTACGGAGCGGGGGGCACAGATACGCAGTATTTT.

The V call is TRBV27, the J call TRBJ1-1, with D hard to call. Trimming removed 6 bases from V and 5 bases from J, with 10 bases in between. Germline V gives CDR1 MNHEY, CDR2 SMNVEV (reference sequence). The CDR3 covers 12 residues. The DNA for the CDR3 is TGTGCCAGCAGCGCGGGGAGGACTGAAGCTTTCTTT. Translating gives CASSAGRTEAFF.

This clonotype was seen repeatedly, ten times or more. The rearrangement joins TRBV4-1 to TRBJ2-2, with no clear D. The germline V gene has CDR1 MGHRA and CDR2 YSYEKL. Deletions cut 2 bases from V and 1 base from J, with 11 bases between. There are 16 residues in the CDR3. DNA of the CDR3: TGCGCCAGCAGCCAATGGAACAGCAGGAACACCGGGGAGCTGTTTTTT. Protein sequence: CASSQWNSRNTGELFF.